The rows below give T cell receptor beta chains drawn from one sample of a study of human T cells and chemical hapten exposure. TCRdb reprocessed the RACE reads via MiXCR and lists one record per CDR3 protein. This sample yields 300,000 to 450,000 distinct CDR3 sequences, of which 4.8% are seen a single time; 2% to 2.5% belongs to the top ten. The sample consisted of whole blood, taken in connection with sensitization to the hapten diphenylcyclopropenone (DPC). The source of these receptors is a woman between 50 and 59 years old with alopecia areata. Some clones in this sample may be carry-over from other donors' samples. The CDR3 runs from the conserved cysteine through the conserved F or W. Fields, in order: CDR3 protein, CDR3 DNA, D gene, CDR3 length, clone size, V gene, J gene. The D gene is left open where the match is weak. Some rows have no size entry. The others give once, few or many, or a class for an expanded clone.

CDR3aa: CASSPAGSGANVLTF
CDR3nt: TGTGCCAGCTCACCCGCCGGCTCTGGGGCCAACGTCCTGACTTTC
d_gene: .
len: 15
abundance: many
v_gene: TRBV12-3/TRBV12-4
j_gene: TRBJ2-6

CDR3aa: CASRLFRTEAFF
CDR3nt: TGTGCCAGCAGACTCTTCCGGACTGAAGCTTTCTTT
d_gene: .
len: 12
abundance: many
v_gene: TRBV12-3/TRBV12-4
j_gene: TRBJ1-1

CDR3aa: CASSLNTGQPQHF
CDR3nt: TGTGCCAGCAGCTTAAATACGGGTCAGCCCCAGCATTTT
d_gene: .
len: 13
abundance: few
v_gene: TRBV7-9
j_gene: TRBJ1-5

CDR3aa: CASSDRGLAYEQYF
CDR3nt: TGTGCCAGCAGTGACAGGGGCTTAGCCTACGAGCAGTACTTC
d_gene: TRBD1
len: 14
abundance: many
v_gene: TRBV28
j_gene: TRBJ2-7

CDR3aa: CSAREISQEGYGYTF
CDR3nt: TGCAGTGCTAGAGAAATCTCGCAGGAGGGGTATGGCTACACCTTC
d_gene: .
len: 15
abundance: .
v_gene: TRBV20-1
j_gene: TRBJ1-2

CDR3aa: CASSLEGRGGANVLTF
CDR3nt: TGCGCCAGCAGCTTGGAAGGTAGAGGTGGGGCCAACGTCCTGACTTTC
d_gene: .
len: 16
abundance: .
v_gene: TRBV5-1
j_gene: TRBJ2-6

CDR3aa: CSVGHYHTEAFF
CDR3nt: TGCAGCGTGGGCCACTACCACACTGAAGCTTTCTTT
d_gene: .
len: 12
abundance: few
v_gene: TRBV29-1
j_gene: TRBJ1-1

CDR3aa: CASSLGTIIETQYF
CDR3nt: TGCGCCAGCAGCTTGGGGACTATCATAGAGACCCAGTACTTC
d_gene: .
len: 14
abundance: few
v_gene: TRBV5-1
j_gene: TRBJ2-5

CDR3aa: CASSPPHGSYNEQFF
CDR3nt: TGCGCCAGCAGCCCTCCCCACGGCTCCTACAATGAGCAGTTCTTC
d_gene: .
len: 15
abundance: few
v_gene: TRBV5-1
j_gene: TRBJ2-1

CDR3aa: CASSQGPRQGAGSPLHF
CDR3nt: TGCGCCAGCAGCCAGGGTCCCCGGCAAGGGGCAGGTTCACCCCTCCACTTT
d_gene: .
len: 17
abundance: many
v_gene: TRBV4-1
j_gene: TRBJ1-6

CDR3aa: CASSSPPRETQYF
CDR3nt: TGTGCCAGCAGCTCCCCCCCGAGGGAGACCCAGTACTTC
d_gene: .
len: 13
abundance: few
v_gene: TRBV7-9
j_gene: TRBJ2-5

CDR3aa: CASSSRQGQGYTF
CDR3nt: TGTGCCAGCAGTTCCCGACAGGGTCAAGGCTACACCTTC
d_gene: TRBD1
len: 13
abundance: many
v_gene: TRBV27
j_gene: TRBJ1-2

CDR3aa: CASSMIDTQYF
CDR3nt: TGTGCCAGCAGCATGATAGATACGCAGTATTTT
d_gene: .
len: 11
abundance: many
v_gene: TRBV6-2/TRBV6-3
j_gene: TRBJ2-3

CDR3aa: CASSERIAASTDTQYF
CDR3nt: TGCGCCAGCAGTGAGAGGATAGCGGCTAGCACAGATACGCAGTATTTT
d_gene: .
len: 16
abundance: many
v_gene: TRBV10-1
j_gene: TRBJ2-3

CDR3aa: CASSLRDSGNTIYF
CDR3nt: TGTGCCAGCAGTTTAAGGGACTCTGGAAACACCATATATTTT
d_gene: .
len: 14
abundance: many
v_gene: TRBV12-3/TRBV12-4
j_gene: TRBJ1-3

CDR3aa: CASSPWNTEAFF
CDR3nt: TGTGCCAGCAGCCCTTGGAACACTGAAGCTTTCTTT
d_gene: .
len: 12
abundance: many
v_gene: TRBV7-2
j_gene: TRBJ1-1

CDR3aa: CASGLGTGLMNTEAFF
CDR3nt: TGTGCTAGTGGTTTGGGGACAGGTCTCATGAACACTGAAGCTTTCTTT
d_gene: TRBD1
len: 16
abundance: many
v_gene: TRBV12-5
j_gene: TRBJ1-1

CDR3aa: CASSSDQGLSSYNEQFF
CDR3nt: TGTGCCAGCAGCTCCGATCAGGGGCTTAGCTCCTACAATGAGCAGTTCTTC
d_gene: .
len: 17
abundance: many
v_gene: TRBV7-2
j_gene: TRBJ2-1

CDR3aa: CAISLTGDYGYTF
CDR3nt: TGTGCCATCAGTCTGACGGGGGACTATGGCTACACCTTC
d_gene: .
len: 13
abundance: many
v_gene: TRBV10-3
j_gene: TRBJ1-2

CDR3aa: CASSLEGRGEAFF
CDR3nt: TGTGCCAGCAGCTTAGAAGGGAGGGGGGAAGCTTTCTTT
d_gene: .
len: 13
abundance: .
v_gene: TRBV7-9
j_gene: TRBJ1-1

CDR3aa: CASSQDGGWETQYF
CDR3nt: TGCGCCAGCAGCCAAGATGGGGGATGGGAGACCCAGTACTTC
d_gene: .
len: 14
abundance: few
v_gene: TRBV4-1
j_gene: TRBJ2-5

CDR3aa: CASSQAQGAREQFF
CDR3nt: TGCGCCAGCAGCCAAGCACAGGGGGCAAGGGAGCAGTTCTTC
d_gene: TRBD1
len: 14
abundance: .
v_gene: TRBV4-1
j_gene: TRBJ2-1

CDR3aa: CASTTMVETQYF
CDR3nt: TGTGCCAGCACCACCATGGTGGAGACCCAGTACTTC
d_gene: .
len: 12
abundance: many
v_gene: TRBV12-3/TRBV12-4
j_gene: TRBJ2-5

CDR3aa: CASSFGGQSDEQFF
CDR3nt: TGTGCCAGCAGTTTCGGGGGACAGTCGGATGAGCAGTTCTTC
d_gene: .
len: 14
abundance: many
v_gene: TRBV12-3/TRBV12-4
j_gene: TRBJ2-1

CDR3aa: CASSYGPQGQFF
CDR3nt: TGTGCCAGCAGTTACGGGCCGCAGGGGCAGTTCTTC
d_gene: .
len: 12
abundance: many
v_gene: TRBV6-2/TRBV6-3
j_gene: TRBJ2-1

CDR3aa: CSVELGNEQFF
CDR3nt: TGCAGCGTTGAATTGGGAAATGAGCAGTTCTTC
d_gene: .
len: 11
abundance: many
v_gene: TRBV29-1
j_gene: TRBJ2-1

CDR3aa: CASSLFNRAGNTIYF
CDR3nt: TGTGCCAGCAGCTTATTCAACAGGGCTGGAAACACCATATATTTT
d_gene: .
len: 15
abundance: .
v_gene: TRBV7-2
j_gene: TRBJ1-3

CDR3aa: CSARGPLGYEQYF
CDR3nt: TGCAGTGCTAGGGGTCCCTTAGGGTACGAGCAGTACTTC
d_gene: .
len: 13
abundance: few
v_gene: TRBV20-1
j_gene: TRBJ2-7

CDR3aa: CASSQESRDTEAFF
CDR3nt: TGTGCCAGCAGCCAAGAGTCCAGGGACACTGAAGCTTTCTTT
d_gene: .
len: 14
abundance: many
v_gene: TRBV3-1
j_gene: TRBJ1-1

CDR3aa: CASSTTSGYSYNEQFF
CDR3nt: TGTGCCAGCAGCACGACTAGCGGCTACTCCTACAATGAGCAGTTCTTC
d_gene: TRBD2
len: 16
abundance: many
v_gene: TRBV7-3
j_gene: TRBJ2-1

CDR3aa: CASSLAPQAGYTF
CDR3nt: TGTGCCAGCAGTTTAGCCCCCCAGGCCGGCTACACCTTC
d_gene: .
len: 13
abundance: many
v_gene: TRBV12-3/TRBV12-4
j_gene: TRBJ1-2

CDR3aa: CSARDIGVGLAGARYF
CDR3nt: TGCAGTGCTAGAGATATTGGGGTTGGGCTAGCGGGGGCTCGGTACTTC
d_gene: TRBD2
len: 16
abundance: .
v_gene: TRBV20-1
j_gene: TRBJ2-7

CDR3aa: CASNSIMGGFHEQFF
CDR3nt: TGCGCCAGCAATTCCATCATGGGGGGATTCCATGAGCAGTTCTTC
d_gene: .
len: 15
abundance: .
v_gene: TRBV5-1
j_gene: TRBJ2-1

CDR3aa: CASSVWGTEAFF
CDR3nt: TGTGCCAGCAGTGTATGGGGGACTGAAGCTTTCTTT
d_gene: .
len: 12
abundance: many
v_gene: TRBV27
j_gene: TRBJ1-1

CDR3aa: CASSLGPSGSSSYEQYF
CDR3nt: TGTGCCAGCAGCTTAGGGCCTAGCGGATCAAGCTCCTACGAGCAGTACTTC
d_gene: TRBD2
len: 17
abundance: many
v_gene: TRBV7-2
j_gene: TRBJ2-7

CDR3aa: CASSEGPSYEQYF
CDR3nt: TGTGCCAGCAGTGAAGGGCCTTCCTACGAGCAGTACTTC
d_gene: .
len: 13
abundance: many
v_gene: TRBV2
j_gene: TRBJ2-7

CDR3aa: CATSDRSGPSTDTQYF
CDR3nt: TGTGCCACCAGTGATCGGAGCGGACCTAGCACAGATACGCAGTATTTT
d_gene: .
len: 16
abundance: .
v_gene: TRBV24-1
j_gene: TRBJ2-3

CDR3aa: CASSSISGRAVEQYF
CDR3nt: TGTGCCAGCAGCTCTATTAGCGGGAGGGCCGTCGAGCAGTACTTC
d_gene: TRBD2
len: 15
abundance: many
v_gene: TRBV11-2
j_gene: TRBJ2-7

CDR3aa: CASSLLQGAAGNEQFF
CDR3nt: TGTGCCAGCAGTTTATTGCAGGGGGCGGCGGGGAATGAGCAGTTCTTC
d_gene: TRBD1
len: 16
abundance: many
v_gene: TRBV28
j_gene: TRBJ2-1

CDR3aa: CSARDPGRGDYGYTF
CDR3nt: TGCAGTGCTAGAGATCCCGGCAGGGGTGACTATGGCTACACCTTC
d_gene: .
len: 15
abundance: many
v_gene: TRBV20-1
j_gene: TRBJ1-2

CDR3aa: CSAQEDRGHQPQHF
CDR3nt: TGCAGTGCTCAAGAGGACAGGGGACATCAGCCCCAGCATTTT
d_gene: TRBD1
len: 14
abundance: many
v_gene: TRBV20-1
j_gene: TRBJ1-5

CDR3aa: CASSYRQGRKETQYF
CDR3nt: TGTGCCAGCAGTTATCGACAGGGAAGAAAAGAGACCCAGTACTTC
d_gene: TRBD1
len: 15
abundance: few
v_gene: TRBV28
j_gene: TRBJ2-5

CDR3aa: CASSWGTYEIYGYTF
CDR3nt: TGCGCCAGCAGCTGGGGGACCTATGAGATATATGGCTACACCTTC
d_gene: .
len: 15
abundance: many
v_gene: TRBV5-1
j_gene: TRBJ1-2

CDR3aa: CASSPAAGSETQYF
CDR3nt: TGTGCCAGCAGCCCGGCCGCGGGATCAGAGACCCAGTACTTC
d_gene: .
len: 14
abundance: many
v_gene: TRBV7-6
j_gene: TRBJ2-5

CDR3aa: CASRGLAGNNEQFF
CDR3nt: TGTGCCAGCAGGGGACTAGCGGGAAACAATGAGCAGTTCTTC
d_gene: TRBD2
len: 14
abundance: few
v_gene: TRBV6-5
j_gene: TRBJ2-1

CDR3aa: CSATGTGKEGTNEKLFF
CDR3nt: TGCAGTGCCACCGGGACAGGGAAGGAGGGTACTAATGAAAAACTGTTTTTT
d_gene: TRBD1
len: 17
abundance: many
v_gene: TRBV20-1
j_gene: TRBJ1-4

CDR3aa: CAISGEGTEAFF
CDR3nt: TGTGCCATCAGTGGGGAAGGCACTGAAGCTTTCTTT
d_gene: .
len: 12
abundance: many
v_gene: TRBV10-3
j_gene: TRBJ1-1

CDR3aa: CSVEPQATDTQYF
CDR3nt: TGCAGCGTTGAACCACAGGCCACAGATACGCAGTATTTT
d_gene: .
len: 13
abundance: many
v_gene: TRBV29-1
j_gene: TRBJ2-3

CDR3aa: CASSQEAGANVLTF
CDR3nt: TGTGCCAGCAGCCAAGAAGCTGGGGCCAACGTCCTGACTTTC
d_gene: .
len: 14
abundance: many
v_gene: TRBV3-1
j_gene: TRBJ2-6

CDR3aa: CASSHAGQGNYGYTF
CDR3nt: TGTGCCAGCAGCCACGCTGGACAGGGGAACTATGGCTACACCTTC
d_gene: TRBD1
len: 15
abundance: few
v_gene: TRBV3-1
j_gene: TRBJ1-2

CDR3aa: CASSSGMRAFF
CDR3nt: TGTGCCAGCAGCTCAGGGATGAGAGCTTTCTTT
d_gene: .
len: 11
abundance: few
v_gene: TRBV27
j_gene: TRBJ1-1

CDR3aa: CASSPEGVSYEQYF
CDR3nt: TGCGCCAGCTCCCCGGAAGGGGTCTCCTACGAGCAGTACTTC
d_gene: .
len: 14
abundance: many
v_gene: TRBV5-1
j_gene: TRBJ2-7

CDR3aa: CAISESLGGWEKLFF
CDR3nt: TGTGCCATCAGTGAGTCATTGGGGGGCTGGGAAAAACTGTTTTTT
d_gene: .
len: 15
abundance: .
v_gene: TRBV10-3
j_gene: TRBJ1-4

CDR3aa: CASSLDGISEAFF
CDR3nt: TGTGCCAGCAGCTTAGACGGGATTTCTGAAGCTTTCTTT
d_gene: .
len: 13
abundance: many
v_gene: TRBV7-9
j_gene: TRBJ1-1

CDR3aa: CSAHLLAGGTYEQYF
CDR3nt: TGCAGTGCCCACTTACTAGCGGGGGGCACCTACGAGCAGTACTTC
d_gene: TRBD2
len: 15
abundance: .
v_gene: TRBV20-1
j_gene: TRBJ2-7

CDR3aa: CASQDQGSPLHF
CDR3nt: TGTGCCTCCCAGGACCAGGGATCACCCCTCCACTTT
d_gene: .
len: 12
abundance: .
v_gene: TRBV30
j_gene: TRBJ1-6

CDR3aa: CASSLSTRTEAFF
CDR3nt: TGTGCCAGCAGCCTTTCGACGAGGACTGAAGCTTTCTTT
d_gene: .
len: 13
abundance: many
v_gene: TRBV7-9
j_gene: TRBJ1-1

CDR3aa: CASSLRGGGTNNEQFF
CDR3nt: TGTGCCAGCAGTCTCAGGGGGGGCGGAACTAACAATGAGCAGTTCTTC
d_gene: .
len: 16
abundance: many
v_gene: TRBV28
j_gene: TRBJ2-1

CDR3aa: CASCLGQVNTEAFF
CDR3nt: TGTGCCAGCTGCTTGGGGCAGGTGAACACTGAAGCTTTCTTT
d_gene: .
len: 14
abundance: many
v_gene: TRBV6-5
j_gene: TRBJ1-1

CDR3aa: CASSAGTGVPYGYTF
CDR3nt: TGTGCCAGCAGTGCCGGGACAGGGGTTCCCTATGGCTACACCTTC
d_gene: TRBD1
len: 15
abundance: many
v_gene: TRBV2
j_gene: TRBJ1-2